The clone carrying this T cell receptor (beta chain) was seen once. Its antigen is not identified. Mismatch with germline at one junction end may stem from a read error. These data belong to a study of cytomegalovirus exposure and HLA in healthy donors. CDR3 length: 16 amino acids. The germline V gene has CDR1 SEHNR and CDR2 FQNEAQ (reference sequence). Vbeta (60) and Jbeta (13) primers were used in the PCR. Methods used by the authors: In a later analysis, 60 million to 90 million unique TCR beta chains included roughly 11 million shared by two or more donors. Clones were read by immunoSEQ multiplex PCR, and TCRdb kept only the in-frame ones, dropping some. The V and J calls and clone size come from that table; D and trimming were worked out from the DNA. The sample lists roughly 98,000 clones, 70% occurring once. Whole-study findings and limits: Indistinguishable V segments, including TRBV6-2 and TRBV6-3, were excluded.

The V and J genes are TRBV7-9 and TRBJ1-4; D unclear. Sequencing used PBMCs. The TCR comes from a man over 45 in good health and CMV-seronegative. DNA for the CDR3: TGTTCCAGCAGCATCCGGACCGGCCGCGGGTGGGAAAAACTGTTTTTT. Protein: CSSSIRTGRGWEKLFF.